The 13 T cell receptor beta chains below come from one sample, sequenced in a study of blood T cell repertoires in COVID-19. Some clones are missing from TCRdb's copy, which holds only in-frame ones; the method was immunoSEQ multiplex PCR. The table records a few hundred thousand clones, 85% to 90% of them present only once. Sample: PBMCs or T cells enriched from blood (not recorded which). These receptors were obtained from a man aged 18 to 35 who had recovered from COVID-19.

Notes on this clone: One end of the junction does not line up with germline, which may come from a read error. The V call is TRBV6-5, the J call TRBJ2-3; 13 bases fit TRBD2. The CDR3 spans 16 residues. Germline lookup yields CDR1 MNHEY and CDR2 SVGAGI. DNA for the CDR3: TGTGCCAGCAGCTACTCTCCGGGACTAGCGGGATTTACGCAGTATTTT. This sequence encodes CASSYSPGLAGFTQYF.

CDR3 DNA: TGTGCCAGTACCTCAGGGGGCTGGACTGAAGCTTTCTTT. This translates into CASTSGGWTEAFF. V gene TRBV19 combines with J gene TRBJ1-1; 8 bases line up with TRBD1. Germline lookup yields CDR1 LNHDA and CDR2 SQIVND (reference sequence). After removal of 7 bases from V and 5 bases from J, the junction contained 6 bases not matched to a gene. This CDR3 has 13 amino acids. Together with reference TRBV19 and TRBJ1-1, the CDR3 gives the full variable domain: DGGITQSPKYLFRKEGQNVTLSCEQNLNHDAMYWYRQDPGQGLRLIYYSQIVNDFQKGDIAEGYSVSREKKESFPLTVTSAQKNPTAFYLCASTSGGWTEAFFGQGTRLTVV.

In DNA form, the CDR3 reads TGTGCCAGCAGCCTAAACACTGAAGCTTTCTTT. Protein product: CASSLNTEAFF. The chain couples TRBV5-6 to TRBJ1-1, with unresolved D. In germline, CDR1 is SGHDT, CDR2 YYEEEE. The CDR3 consists of 11 residues. V was trimmed by 4 bases and J by 2 bases, leaving 3 bases between them.

The chain has TRBV6-5 and TRBJ2-7; the D gene is possibly TRBD1 (5 bases). The CDR3 has 14 amino acids. Trimming removed 2 bases from V and 3 bases from J, with 11 bases in between. CDR1 MNHEY and CDR2 SVGAGI come from the germline V gene. CDR3 nucleotide sequence: TGTGCCAGCAGTTACATTGACAGAAACTACGAGCAGTACTTC. Translating gives CASSYIDRNYEQYF.

The chain combines TRBV7-2 with TRBJ2-1, with D perhaps matching TRBD2 (5 bases). Germline V gene lookup returns CDR1 SGHTA and CDR2 FQGNSA. The V gene lost 7 bases and the J gene lost 6 bases, with 25 bases spanning the gap. The CDR3 covers 17 residues. The CDR3 spells CASTSRTRTLISNEQFF. CDR3 coding DNA: TGTGCCAGCACCTCAAGGACGAGGACTCTTATCTCCAATGAGCAGTTCTTC.

The rearrangement joins TRBV7-9 to TRBJ2-7, with 8 positions matching TRBD2. The trim removed 5 bases at V and 0 bases at J, leaving 9 bases unmatched. The CDR3 covers 16 residues. Germline V gene lookup returns CDR1 SEHNR and CDR2 FQNEAQ (reference sequence). CDR3 in amino acids: CASSQYIAGSSYEQYF. CDR3 DNA: TGTGCCAGCAGCCAGTATATAGCGGGGAGCTCCTACGAGCAGTACTTC.

This chain joins TRBV18 and TRBJ1-1, with a tentative D call TRBD1 (6 bases). CDR3 length: 16 amino acids. Trimming cost V 7 bases and J 0 bases, with 18 bases left between them. Germline V gives CDR1 KGHSH, CDR2 LQKENI. The CDR3: CASFSGTQGVNTEAFF. The CDR3 DNA sequence: TGTGCCAGCTTCAGCGGGACACAGGGAGTGAACACTGAAGCTTTCTTT.

This clone showed up just a few times. The chain is built from TRBV14 and TRBJ1-3; TRBD1 is a possible D gene (6 bases). The CDR3 loop spans 16 amino acids. Trimming cost V 2 bases and J 7 bases, with 18 bases left between them. CDR1 and CDR2 (germline): SGHDN, FVKESK. The chain's CDR3 is CASSQRGRGSPNTIYF. Here the CDR3 DNA reads TGTGCCAGCAGCCAAAGGGGGAGGGGTAGCCCGAACACCATATATTTT.

J is TRBJ1-1 and V is TRBV27, with no clear D. The CDR3 loop spans 15 amino acids. V dropped 6 bases and J dropped 0 bases, with 14 bases sitting between them. CDR1 and CDR2 (germline): MNHEY, SMNVEV (reference sequence). The CDR3 DNA sequence: TGTGCCAGCAGCCCGAGCACAGCTTTGAACACTGAAGCTTTCTTT. Amino acids: CASSPSTALNTEAFF.

CDR3 sequence: CASSLIGTGVNEQYF. CDR3 DNA sequence: TGCGCCAGCAGCTTGATTGGGACAGGGGTGAACGAGCAGTACTTC. This chain joins TRBV5-1 and TRBJ2-7; TRBD1 aligns across 10 bases. The germline gives CDR1 SGHRS, CDR2 YFSETQ. The CDR3 totals 15 residues. V lost 1 base and J lost 5; bases outside the gene matches: 6.

The chain joins TRBV7-8 to TRBJ1-5; perhaps TRBD1 as D (5 bases). Trimming cost V 8 bases and J 3 bases, with 17 bases left between them. The CDR3 sequence is 15 residues long. From germline, CDR1 is SGHVS and CDR2 FQNEAQ. The CDR3 loop reads CASGLDMTYNQPQHF. CDR3 DNA: TGTGCCAGCGGCCTGGACATGACATACAATCAGCCCCAGCATTTT.

The chain carries TRBV25-1 and TRBJ1-6; D is unresolved. Looked up from germline, CDR1 is MGHDK and CDR2 is SYGVNS. The CDR3 consists of 12 residues. V was pared by 4 bases and J by 6 bases, with 4 bases between. CDR3 DNA sequence: TGTGCCAGCAGTGTACTTAATTCACCCCTCCACTTT. This translates into CASSVLNSPLHF.

The V and J genes are TRBV11-3 and TRBJ2-1; D is possibly TRBD2 (5 bases). Germline CDR1 is SGHNT and CDR2 is YENEEA. V lost 1 base and J lost 8, with 15 bases in between. The CDR3 sequence is 15 residues long. CDR3 DNA sequence: TGTGCCAGCAGCTTAGGAGGCGCGGGCCGGGATGAGCAGTTCTTC. Residues: CASSLGGAGRDEQFF.